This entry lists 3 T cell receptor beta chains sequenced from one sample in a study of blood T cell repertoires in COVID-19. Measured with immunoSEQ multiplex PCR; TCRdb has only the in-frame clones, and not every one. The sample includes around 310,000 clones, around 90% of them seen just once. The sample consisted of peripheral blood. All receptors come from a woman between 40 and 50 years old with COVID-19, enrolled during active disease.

The CDR3 region is CASSHRDRVNYGYTF. CDR3 coding DNA: TGTGCCAGCAGCCATCGGGACAGGGTGAACTATGGCTACACCTTC. The chain recombines TRBV16 with TRBJ1-2, with 9 bases that match TRBD1. The V segment lost 3 bases and the J segment 2 bases; nucleotides outside the gene matches: 4. Germline CDR1 reads KGHSY; CDR2 reads FQNENV. CDR3 length: 15 residues.

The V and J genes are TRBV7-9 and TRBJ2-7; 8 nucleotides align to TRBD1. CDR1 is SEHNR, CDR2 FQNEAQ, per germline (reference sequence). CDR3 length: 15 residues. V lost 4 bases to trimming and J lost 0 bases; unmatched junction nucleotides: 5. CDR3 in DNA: TGTGCCAGCAGCTCCCCCGGGACAGGCTCCTACGAGCAGTACTTC. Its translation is CASSSPGTGSYEQYF.

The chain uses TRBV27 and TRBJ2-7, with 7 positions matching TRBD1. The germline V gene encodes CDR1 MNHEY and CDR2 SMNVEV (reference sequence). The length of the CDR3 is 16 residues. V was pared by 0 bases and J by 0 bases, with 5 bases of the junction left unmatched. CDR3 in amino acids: CASSLSGDSLSYEQYF. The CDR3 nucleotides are TGTGCCAGCAGTTTATCAGGGGACAGCCTCTCCTACGAGCAGTACTTC.